Listed below are T cell receptor beta chains from one sample, sequenced in a study of Ad26.COV2.S vaccination and SARS-CoV-2 variants. Libraries were prepared by immunoSEQ multiplex PCR; TCRdb keeps only in-frame clonotypes and omits some of them. The sample lists around 370,000 clones; around 83% were seen once. The starting material was peripheral blood, obtained in a trial of Ad26.COV2.S vaccine versus placebo. Every receptor here comes from a person aged 18-60 years who received the Ad26.COV2.S COVID-19 vaccine or a placebo. Each CDR3 is given with its conserved first and last residue. Clone size is not always given. Where it is, it says once, few, many or a class for expanded clones.

length | size | J | V | CDR3
14 | NA | TRBJ2-3 | TRBV5-1 | CASSNDRDTDTQYF
11 | NA | TRBJ2-1 | TRBV5-6 | CASSWGQGQFF
12 | NA | TRBJ2-7 | TRBV29-1 | CSVNSGRSEQYF
17 | NA | TRBJ2-3 | TRBV4-3 | CASSQVSGGAITDTQYF
18 | NA | TRBJ2-6 | TRBV4-1 | CASSQTGQGTSGANVLTF
15 | NA | TRBJ2-1 | TRBV13 | CASSFYGLTLGEQFF
10 | NA | TRBJ2-7 | TRBV30 | CAWSRDEQYF
14 | once | TRBJ1-5 | TRBV6-5 | CASSPQGGNQPQHF
14 | NA | TRBJ2-7 | TRBV18 | CASSPDRGAYEQYF
10 | NA | TRBJ1-1 | TRBV12-3/TRBV12-4 | CASMVTEAFF
14 | NA | TRBJ1-5 | TRBV18 | CASSPNSGREPQHF
14 | NA | TRBJ2-7 | TRBV6-1 | CASSESGTTYEQYF
15 | NA | TRBJ2-5 | TRBV5-1 | CASNLIGLPQETQYF
16 | NA | TRBJ2-2 | TRBV9 | CASSVGRKTNTGELFF
14 | NA | TRBJ1-1 | TRBV5-6 | CASSLGRRYTEAFF
13 | NA | TRBJ1-2 | TRBV6-2/TRBV6-3 | CASSYGRGNGYTF
15 | NA | TRBJ1-2 | TRBV5-5 | CASSAQWGLDYGYTF
14 | NA | TRBJ1-2 | TRBV6-6 | CASSYPEGAEGYTF
13 | NA | TRBJ1-3 | TRBV9 | CASSVAPLNTIYF
14 | NA | TRBJ1-3 | TRBV10-2 | CASRPQGSGNTIYF
17 | NA | TRBJ2-3 | TRBV7-9 | CASSFPSNTDAGDTQYF
15 | NA | TRBJ1-5 | TRBV5-1 | CASSSTGATNQPQHF
15 | NA | TRBJ2-2 | TRBV27 | CASSRLADSTGELFF
14 | NA | TRBJ1-6 | TRBV19 | CASRWATTGSPLHF
15 | NA | TRBJ2-7 | TRBV11-3 | CASSSHRASAYEQYF
14 | once | TRBJ2-5 | TRBV7-9 | CASRDPGRGETQYF
14 | NA | TRBJ2-7 | TRBV2 | CASRGSGNSYEQYF
13 | NA | TRBJ2-5 | TRBV6-5 | CASSYPGEETQYF
16 | NA | TRBJ2-1 | TRBV2 | CASSQISGSSYNEQFF
15 | NA | TRBJ2-5 | TRBV5-1 | CASSDGQGSQETQYF
14 | NA | TRBJ2-1 | TRBV7-9 | CASGGDQRSPEQFF
11 | NA | TRBJ1-1 | TRBV18 | CASSGPGGAFF
13 | few | TRBJ1-5 | TRBV6-5 | CASSGRSNQPQHF
14 | NA | TRBJ1-1 | TRBV6-5 | CASSYLSSWGEAFF
14 | NA | TRBJ1-4 | TRBV30 | CAWSKKGAEEKLFF
12 | NA | TRBJ1-2 | TRBV5-4 | CASSGDGYGYTF
16 | NA | TRBJ1-1 | TRBV10-3 | CAIRDTVQGPNTEAFF
13 | NA | TRBJ2-7 | TRBV29-1 | CSVEEPGAYEQYF
15 | NA | TRBJ2-7 | TRBV4-3 | CASSQAPGQVGEQYF